A selection of T cell receptor beta chains follows, all from one sample in a study of beta chain features in type 1 diabetes. The method was immunoSEQ multiplex PCR; TCRdb's version includes in-frame clones alone and lacks a portion of them. The repertoire holds roughly 150,000 clones, with around 9% as singletons. Sequencing was carried out using central memory CD4+ T cells from blood. The receptors here all came from a woman younger than 45 with type 1 diabetes. The CDR3 runs from the conserved cysteine through the conserved F or W. Each record gives: clone size, J gene, D gene, V gene, CDR3 DNA, CDR3 protein. A D gene is named only where the DNA matches it firmly. Some rows mark clone size as missing; the rest say once, few, many or name a class of expanded clone.

abundance: few; j_gene: TRBJ2-4; d_gene: -; v_gene: TRBV4-1; CDR3nt: TGCGCCAGCAGCCAAGACGAGATCCAGGGAGCCAAAAACATTCAGTACTTC; CDR3aa: CASSQDEIQGAKNIQYF
abundance: few; j_gene: TRBJ1-1; d_gene: TRBD1; v_gene: TRBV2; CDR3nt: TGTGCCACGGACAGGGCGATAAACACTGAAGCTTTCTTT; CDR3aa: CATDRAINTEAFF
abundance: few; j_gene: TRBJ1-2; d_gene: TRBD1; v_gene: TRBV27; CDR3nt: TGTGCCAGCAGTACGACAGGGGAGCATAGTGGCTACACCTTC; CDR3aa: CASSTTGEHSGYTF
abundance: few; j_gene: TRBJ1-4; d_gene: TRBD1; v_gene: TRBV4-2; CDR3nt: TGTGCCAGCAGCCAAGAGTTGGGGACAGGGAGGGGGTTTGCAACTAATGAAAAACTGTTTTTT; CDR3aa: CASSQELGTGRGFATNEKLFF
abundance: -; j_gene: TRBJ2-7; d_gene: TRBD1; v_gene: TRBV11-3; CDR3nt: TGTGCCAGCAGGGACAGGGGTGATTCCTACGAGCAGTACTTC; CDR3aa: CASRDRGDSYEQYF
abundance: -; j_gene: TRBJ2-1; d_gene: TRBD2; v_gene: TRBV7-9; CDR3nt: TGTGCCAGCAGCTCCGGACTAGCTATAAATGAGCAGTTCTTC; CDR3aa: CASSSGLAINEQFF
abundance: -; j_gene: TRBJ1-1; d_gene: -; v_gene: TRBV6-1; CDR3nt: TGTGCCAGCTGCCCGGGGTGGAACACTGAAGCTTTCTTT; CDR3aa: CASCPGWNTEAFF
abundance: -; j_gene: TRBJ2-2; d_gene: TRBD1; v_gene: TRBV11-2; CDR3nt: TGTGCCAGCAGCTTTGGGGACAGGAACACCGGGGAGCTGTTTTTT; CDR3aa: CASSFGDRNTGELFF
abundance: -; j_gene: TRBJ2-3; d_gene: -; v_gene: TRBV7-3; CDR3nt: TGTGCCAGCGCTATTAGTGGGAGTAGAACAGATACGCAGTATTTT; CDR3aa: CASAISGSRTDTQYF
abundance: -; j_gene: TRBJ1-4; d_gene: TRBD1; v_gene: TRBV30; CDR3nt: TGTGCCTGGAGCCGTCCCGGGACAGGGGACGAAAAACTGTTTTTT; CDR3aa: CAWSRPGTGDEKLFF
abundance: -; j_gene: TRBJ1-2; d_gene: -; v_gene: TRBV5-1; CDR3nt: TGCGCCAGCACGCTCCGTGGGGAGCCCAACAACTATGGCTACACCTTC; CDR3aa: CASTLRGEPNNYGYTF
abundance: few; j_gene: TRBJ2-1; d_gene: TRBD2; v_gene: TRBV11-2; CDR3nt: TGTGCCAGCAGCTTAAGAACGGCGACTAGCGGGTCTTACAATGAGCAGTTCTTC; CDR3aa: CASSLRTATSGSYNEQFF
abundance: -; j_gene: TRBJ1-1; d_gene: -; v_gene: TRBV6-6; CDR3nt: TGTGCCAGCAGTTACTCGCTGTGGGGGGACACTGAAGCTTTCTTT; CDR3aa: CASSYSLWGDTEAFF
abundance: few; j_gene: TRBJ2-3; d_gene: -; v_gene: TRBV28; CDR3nt: TGTGCCAGCAGTTGGACTAGCACAGATACGCAGTATTTT; CDR3aa: CASSWTSTDTQYF
abundance: -; j_gene: TRBJ2-5; d_gene: TRBD1; v_gene: TRBV9; CDR3nt: TGTGCCAGCAGCGTGATGGGGACAGGGGACGGAGAGACCCAGTACTTC; CDR3aa: CASSVMGTGDGETQYF
abundance: few; j_gene: TRBJ2-4; d_gene: -; v_gene: TRBV6-5; CDR3nt: TGTGCCAGCAGTTACCTCCAGGGTGGGAACATTCAGTACTTC; CDR3aa: CASSYLQGGNIQYF
abundance: few; j_gene: TRBJ1-2; d_gene: TRBD1; v_gene: TRBV7-9; CDR3nt: TGTGCCAGCAGCCTCGGACAGGGCCATGGCTACACCTTC; CDR3aa: CASSLGQGHGYTF
abundance: -; j_gene: TRBJ2-1; d_gene: -; v_gene: TRBV6-6; CDR3nt: TGTGCCAGCAGACAACCTAATGAGCAGTTCTTC; CDR3aa: CASRQPNEQFF
abundance: -; j_gene: TRBJ2-1; d_gene: -; v_gene: TRBV18; CDR3nt: TGTGCCAGCTCCCACGGGTTCGCGAACAATGAGCAGTTCTTC; CDR3aa: CASSHGFANNEQFF
abundance: -; j_gene: TRBJ2-3; d_gene: -; v_gene: TRBV6-6; CDR3nt: TGTGCCAGTAATTCTAGGTCAACTAGCACAGATACGCAGTATTTT; CDR3aa: CASNSRSTSTDTQYF
abundance: few; j_gene: TRBJ1-2; d_gene: -; v_gene: TRBV28; CDR3nt: TGTGCCAGCAGTAGGGGCTATGGCTACACCTTC; CDR3aa: CASSRGYGYTF
abundance: few; j_gene: TRBJ1-2; d_gene: TRBD1; v_gene: TRBV14; CDR3nt: TGTGCCAGCAGCCCCCAACAGGGGGCCAGTGGCTACACCTTC; CDR3aa: CASSPQQGASGYTF